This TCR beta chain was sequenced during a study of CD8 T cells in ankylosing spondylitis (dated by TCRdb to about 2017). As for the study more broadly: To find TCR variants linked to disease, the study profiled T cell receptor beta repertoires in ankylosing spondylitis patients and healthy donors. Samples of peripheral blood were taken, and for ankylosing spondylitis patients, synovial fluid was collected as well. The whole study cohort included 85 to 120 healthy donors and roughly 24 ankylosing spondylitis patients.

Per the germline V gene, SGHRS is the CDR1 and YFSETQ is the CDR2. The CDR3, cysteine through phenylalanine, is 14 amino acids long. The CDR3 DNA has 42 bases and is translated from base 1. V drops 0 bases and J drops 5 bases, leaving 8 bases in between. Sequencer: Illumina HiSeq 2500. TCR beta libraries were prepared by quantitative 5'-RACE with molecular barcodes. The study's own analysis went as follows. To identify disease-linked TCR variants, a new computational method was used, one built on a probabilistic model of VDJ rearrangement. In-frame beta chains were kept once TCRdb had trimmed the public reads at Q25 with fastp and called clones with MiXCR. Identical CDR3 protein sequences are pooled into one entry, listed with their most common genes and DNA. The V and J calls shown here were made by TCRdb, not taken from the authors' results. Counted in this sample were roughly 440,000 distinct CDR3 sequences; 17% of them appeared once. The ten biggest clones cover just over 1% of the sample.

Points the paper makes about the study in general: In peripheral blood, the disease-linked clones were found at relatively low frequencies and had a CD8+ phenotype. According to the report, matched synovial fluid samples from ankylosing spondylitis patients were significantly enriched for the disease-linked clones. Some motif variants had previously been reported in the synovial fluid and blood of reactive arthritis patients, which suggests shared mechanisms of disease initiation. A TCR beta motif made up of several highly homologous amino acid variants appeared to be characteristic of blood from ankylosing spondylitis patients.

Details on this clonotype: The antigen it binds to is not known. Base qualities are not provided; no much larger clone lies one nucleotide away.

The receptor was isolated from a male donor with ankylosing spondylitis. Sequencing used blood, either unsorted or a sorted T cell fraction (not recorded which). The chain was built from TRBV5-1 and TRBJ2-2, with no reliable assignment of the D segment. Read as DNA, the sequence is TGCGCCAGCAGCTTGGAGAGTAGGACCGGGGAGCTGTTTTTT. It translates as CASSLESRTGELFF.